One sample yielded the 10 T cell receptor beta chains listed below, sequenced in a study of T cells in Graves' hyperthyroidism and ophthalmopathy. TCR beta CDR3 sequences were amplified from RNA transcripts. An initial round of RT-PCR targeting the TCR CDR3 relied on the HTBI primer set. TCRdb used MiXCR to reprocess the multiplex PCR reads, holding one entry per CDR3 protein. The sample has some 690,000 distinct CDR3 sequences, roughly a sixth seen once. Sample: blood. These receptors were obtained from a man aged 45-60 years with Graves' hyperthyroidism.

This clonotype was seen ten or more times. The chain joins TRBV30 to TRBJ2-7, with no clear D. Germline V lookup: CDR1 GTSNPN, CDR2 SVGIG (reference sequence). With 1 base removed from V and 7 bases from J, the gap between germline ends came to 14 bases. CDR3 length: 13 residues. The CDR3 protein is CAWSGPMGREQYF. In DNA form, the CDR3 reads TGTGCCTGGAGTGGCCCGATGGGTAGGGAGCAGTACTTC. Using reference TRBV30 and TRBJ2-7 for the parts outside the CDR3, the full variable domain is SQTIHQWPATLVQPVGSPLSLECTVEGTSNPNLYWYRQAAGRGLQLLFYSVGIGQISSEVPQNLSASRPQDRQFILSSKKLLLSDSGFYLCAWSGPMGREQYFGPGTRLTVT.

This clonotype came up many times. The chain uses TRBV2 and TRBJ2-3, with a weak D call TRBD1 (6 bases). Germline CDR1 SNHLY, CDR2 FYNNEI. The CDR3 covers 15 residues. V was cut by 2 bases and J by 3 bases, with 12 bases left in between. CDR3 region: CASSEYRVGTDTQYF. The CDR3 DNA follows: TGTGCCAGCAGTGAATACAGGGTAGGAACAGATACGCAGTATTTT.

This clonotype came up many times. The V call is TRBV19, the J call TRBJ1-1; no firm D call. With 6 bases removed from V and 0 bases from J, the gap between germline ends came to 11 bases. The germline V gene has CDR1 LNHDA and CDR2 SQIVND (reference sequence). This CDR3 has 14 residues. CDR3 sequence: CASRNQRLNTEAFF. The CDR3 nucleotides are TGTGCCAGTAGAAATCAGAGACTGAACACTGAAGCTTTCTTT.

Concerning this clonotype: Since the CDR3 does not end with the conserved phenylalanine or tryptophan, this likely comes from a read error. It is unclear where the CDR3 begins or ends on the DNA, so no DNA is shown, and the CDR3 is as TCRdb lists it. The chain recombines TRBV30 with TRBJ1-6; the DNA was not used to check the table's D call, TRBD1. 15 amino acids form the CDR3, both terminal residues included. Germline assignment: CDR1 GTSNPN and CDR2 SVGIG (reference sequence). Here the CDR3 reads CAWREKQGSGSPRHV.

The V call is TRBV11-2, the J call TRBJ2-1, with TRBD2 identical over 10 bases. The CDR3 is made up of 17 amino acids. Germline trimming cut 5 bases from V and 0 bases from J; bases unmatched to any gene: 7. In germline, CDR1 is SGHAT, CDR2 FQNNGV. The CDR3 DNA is TGTGCCAGCAGCCCCGGGACTAGCGTAAGCTCCTACAATGAGCAGTTCTTC. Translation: CASSPGTSVSSYNEQFF.

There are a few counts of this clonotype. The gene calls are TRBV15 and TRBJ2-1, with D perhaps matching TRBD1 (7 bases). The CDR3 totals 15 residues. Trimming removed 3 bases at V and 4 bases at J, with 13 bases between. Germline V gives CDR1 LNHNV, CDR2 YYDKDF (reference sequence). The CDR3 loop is CATSREGAVYNEQFF. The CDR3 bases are TGTGCCACCAGCAGGGAGGGGGCGGTATACAATGAGCAGTTCTTC.

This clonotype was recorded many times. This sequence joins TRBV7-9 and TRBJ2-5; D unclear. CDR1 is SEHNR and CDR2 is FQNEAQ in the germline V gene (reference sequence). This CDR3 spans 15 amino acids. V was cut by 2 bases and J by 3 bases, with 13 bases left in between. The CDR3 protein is CASSLFQEWEETQYF. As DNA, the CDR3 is TGTGCCAGCAGCTTATTCCAGGAGTGGGAAGAGACCCAGTACTTC.

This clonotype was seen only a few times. The DNA of the CDR3 is TGTGCCAGCAGCTTAGTCCGGGGGGGCTACAATGAGCAGTTCTTC. It specifies CASSLVRGGYNEQFF. The chain recombines TRBV7-2 with TRBJ2-1, with 8 positions matching TRBD2. V lost 1 base to trimming and J lost 3 bases; unmatched junction nucleotides: 2. The CDR3 consists of 15 residues. Germline-derived CDR1 and CDR2 are SGHTA and FQGNSA.

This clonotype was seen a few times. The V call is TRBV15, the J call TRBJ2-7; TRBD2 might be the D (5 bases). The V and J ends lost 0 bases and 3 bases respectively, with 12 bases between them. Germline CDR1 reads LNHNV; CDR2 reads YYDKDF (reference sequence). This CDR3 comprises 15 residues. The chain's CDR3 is CATSRDRGSSYEQYF. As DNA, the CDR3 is TGTGCCACCAGCAGAGATCGGGGTAGCAGCTACGAGCAGTACTTC. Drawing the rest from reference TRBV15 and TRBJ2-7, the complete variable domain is DAMVIQNPRYQVTQFGKPVTLSCSQTLNHNVMYWYQQKSSQAPKLLFHYYDKDFNNEADTPDNFQSRRPNTSFCFLDIRSPGLGDTAMYLCATSRDRGSSYEQYFGPGTRLTVT.

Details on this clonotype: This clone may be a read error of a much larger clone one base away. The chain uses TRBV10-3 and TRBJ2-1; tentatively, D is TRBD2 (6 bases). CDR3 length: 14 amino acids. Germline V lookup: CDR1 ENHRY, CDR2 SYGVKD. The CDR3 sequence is CAIMRDQSYNGQFF. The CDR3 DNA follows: TGTGCCATCATGCGGGACCAGTCCTACAATGGGCAGTTCTTC.